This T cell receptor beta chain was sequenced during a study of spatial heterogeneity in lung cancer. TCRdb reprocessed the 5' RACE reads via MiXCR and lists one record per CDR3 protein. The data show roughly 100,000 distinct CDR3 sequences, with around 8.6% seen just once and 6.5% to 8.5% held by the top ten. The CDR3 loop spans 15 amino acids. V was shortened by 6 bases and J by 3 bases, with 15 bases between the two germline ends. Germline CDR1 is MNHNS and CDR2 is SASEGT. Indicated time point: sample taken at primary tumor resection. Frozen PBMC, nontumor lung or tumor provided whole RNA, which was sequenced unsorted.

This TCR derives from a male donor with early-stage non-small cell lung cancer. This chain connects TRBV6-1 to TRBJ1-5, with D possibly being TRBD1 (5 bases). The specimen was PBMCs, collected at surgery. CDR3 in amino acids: CASSQRGADNQPQHF. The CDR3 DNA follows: TGTGCCAGCAGCCAACGCGGGGCAGACAATCAGCCCCAGCATTTT.